Below, 14 T cell receptor beta chains from the same sample are listed, as sequenced in a study of OX40 agonist ivuxolimab in advanced cancers. Sequencing used immunoSEQ multiplex PCR; TCRdb keeps in-frame clones, though not all of them. The top ten hold 4% to 4.5% of the sample, which has under 45,000 clones, 75% to 85% seen once. The sample was CD4+ or CD8+ T cells sorted from blood, taken in a trial of the OX40 agonist ivuxolimab. Receptors were obtained from an adult with an advanced solid tumor such as melanoma, head and neck, liver or kidney cancer.

The rearrangement uses TRBV7-2 and TRBJ1-1, with D uncertain. The CDR3 extends over 14 amino acids. Germline V CDR1 and CDR2: SGHTA, FQGNSA. The V and J ends lost 5 bases and 0 bases respectively, with 10 bases between them. The CDR3 reads CASSIDRLNTEAFF. CDR3 nucleotide sequence: TGTGCCAGCAGCATCGACCGATTGAACACTGAAGCTTTCTTT.

The V gene is TRBV7-3, the J gene TRBJ2-1; D not resolved. Deletions cut 4 bases from V and 0 bases from J, with 10 bases between. The V gene's germline CDR1 is SGHTA and CDR2 FQGTGA. This CDR3 comprises 15 residues. CDR3 loop: CASSYAPRSYNEQFF. The CDR3 DNA reads TGTGCCAGCAGCTACGCCCCTCGCTCCTACAATGAGCAGTTCTTC. Based on the CDR3 plus reference TRBV7-3 and TRBJ2-1, the full variable domain is GAGVSQTPSNKVTEKGKYVELRCDPISGHTALYWYRQSLGQGPEFLIYFQGTGAADDSGLPNDRFFAVRPEGSVSTLKIQRTERGDSAVYLCASSYAPRSYNEQFFGPGTRLTVL.

The J gene is TRBJ2-1, the V gene TRBV28; D uncertain. Germline CDR1 reads MDHEN; CDR2 reads SYDVKM. The CDR3 runs 14 residues. Deletions cut 3 bases from V and 5 bases from J, with 11 bases between. The CDR3 protein is CASSFRSTDNEQFF. CDR3 nucleotide sequence: TGTGCCAGCAGTTTTCGGTCCACCGACAATGAGCAGTTCTTC.

The chain carries TRBV29-1 and TRBJ1-2; possibly TRBD1 for D (5 bases). Germline-derived CDR1 and CDR2 are SQVTM and ANQGSEA. Trimming stripped 4 bases from V and 6 bases from J, with 12 bases between. The CDR3 has 12 amino acids. The CDR3 here is CSVVIQDHGYTF. The CDR3 nucleotides are TGCAGCGTTGTAATACAGGATCATGGCTACACCTTC.

J is TRBJ2-5 and V is TRBV9; the D gene is possibly TRBD1 (5 bases). The CDR3 length is 14 residues. CDR1 SGDLS and CDR2 YYNGEE come from the germline V gene. With 1 base removed from V and 5 bases from J, the gap between germline ends came to 12 bases. The CDR3 nucleotides read TGTGCCAGCAGCGTAACGCAGGGTGGCGAGACCCAGTACTTC. It yields the protein CASSVTQGGETQYF.

The V call is TRBV5-4, the J call TRBJ2-7; 9 positions agree with TRBD1. V was clipped by 4 bases and J by 3 bases; unmatched bases: 2. Germline V lookup: CDR1 SGHNT, CDR2 YYREEE (reference sequence). The CDR3 length is 13 residues. The CDR3 protein is CASSRGQGYEQYF. DNA of the CDR3: TGTGCCAGCAGCCGGGGACAGGGCTACGAGCAGTACTTC.

This CDR3 reads CASSEAPGNYYGYTF. The CDR3 coding sequence is TGTGCCAGCAGTGAAGCGCCAGGGAACTACTATGGCTACACCTTC. V gene TRBV2 combines with J gene TRBJ1-2, with a tentative D call TRBD1 (5 bases). The germline V gene has CDR1 SNHLY and CDR2 FYNNEI. This CDR3 is 15 amino acids long. Trimming removed 0 bases from V and 3 bases from J, with 11 bases in between.

The V and J genes are TRBV6-5 and TRBJ2-7; D gene unclear. The CDR3 runs 11 residues. V shed 0 bases and J shed 5 bases, with 2 bases lying between them. Germline lookup yields CDR1 MNHEY and CDR2 SVGAGI. In DNA, the CDR3 is TGTGCCAGCAGTTACTCGGACGAGCAGTACTTC. Protein sequence: CASSYSDEQYF.

This clone showed up just a few times. The CDR3 is CASSQVPGTTSKNIQYF. The CDR3, as DNA: TGCGCCAGCAGCCAAGTCCCCGGGACTACAAGTAAAAACATTCAGTACTTC. The rearrangement joins TRBV4-1 to TRBJ2-4, with 7 positions matching TRBD2. CDR1 MGHRA and CDR2 YSYEKL come from the germline V gene. V lost 1 base, J lost 4 bases, and 10 bases stayed unmatched. The CDR3 loop spans 17 amino acids.

V gene TRBV6-5 combines with J gene TRBJ1-1; D gene ambiguous. The CDR3 is 16 amino acids. V was cut by 0 bases and J by 1 base, with 12 bases left in between. Germline loops: CDR1 MNHEY, CDR2 SVGAGI. CDR3 sequence: CASSYSEREGNTEAFF. The CDR3 DNA reads as TGTGCCAGCAGTTACTCGGAGAGGGAGGGGAACACTGAAGCTTTCTTT.

The V call is TRBV5-8, the J call TRBJ2-2; D gene uncertain. Trimming removed 10 bases from V and 1 base from J, with 14 bases in between. Per germline, CDR1 SGHTS and CDR2 YDEGEE. The length of the CDR3 is 14 residues. CDR3 nucleotide sequence: TGTGCCGCTCGGGCTAGGTTGAACACCGGGGAGCTGTTTTTT. Translating it yields CAARARLNTGELFF.

This clone appeared a few times. V gene TRBV6-4 combines with J gene TRBJ1-5; D call uncertain. The CDR3 has 13 residues. Germline assignment: CDR1 MRHNA and CDR2 SNTAGT. Trimming removed 0 bases from V and 9 bases from J, with 9 bases in between. CDR3 sequence (DNA): TGTGCCAGCAGTGACTCTCGAGGTGGGCCCCAGCATTTT. Encoded protein: CASSDSRGGPQHF.

This clone was counted once. The chain links TRBV6-5 to TRBJ2-1; D is unresolved. V lost 1 base, J lost 6 bases, and 4 bases lay in between. CDR1 is MNHEY, CDR2 SVGAGI, per germline. The CDR3 sequence is 12 residues long. The chain's CDR3 is CASSYLSNEQFF. CDR3 nucleotide sequence: TGTGCCAGCAGTTACTTGTCCAATGAGCAGTTCTTC.

The CDR3 DNA reads TGTGCCAGCAGTTATAGAGGGGTGGATACGCAGTATTTT. Translating it yields CASSYRGVDTQYF. The rearrangement joins TRBV6-5 to TRBJ2-3; D is perhaps TRBD1 or TRBD2 (5 bases each). This CDR3 is built from 13 residues. CDR1 is MNHEY, CDR2 SVGAGI, per germline. V was trimmed by 3 bases and J by 6 bases, leaving 10 bases between them.